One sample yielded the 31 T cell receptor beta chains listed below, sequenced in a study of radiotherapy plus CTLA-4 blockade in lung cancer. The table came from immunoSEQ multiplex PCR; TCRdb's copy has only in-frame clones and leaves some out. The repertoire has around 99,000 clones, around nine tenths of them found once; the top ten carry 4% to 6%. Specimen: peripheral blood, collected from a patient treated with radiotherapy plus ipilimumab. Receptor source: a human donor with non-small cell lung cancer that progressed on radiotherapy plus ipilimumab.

Written as DNA, the CDR3 is TGTGCCATCAGGACTGTAGACGAAGCGGGCCCGCCTTACGAGCAGTACTTC. This translates into CAIRTVDEAGPPYEQYF. The genes are TRBV10-3 and TRBJ2-7; D is possibly TRBD2 (6 bases). CDR3 length equals 17 residues. The germline gives CDR1 ENHRY, CDR2 SYGVKD. With 6 bases removed from V and 4 bases from J, the gap between germline ends came to 25 bases.

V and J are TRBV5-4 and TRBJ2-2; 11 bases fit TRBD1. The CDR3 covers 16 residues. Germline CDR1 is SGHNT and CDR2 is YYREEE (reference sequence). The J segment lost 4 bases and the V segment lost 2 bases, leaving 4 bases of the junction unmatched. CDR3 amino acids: CASSFGQGALTGELFF. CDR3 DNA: TGTGCCAGCAGCTTCGGACAGGGGGCCCTCACCGGGGAGCTGTTTTTT.

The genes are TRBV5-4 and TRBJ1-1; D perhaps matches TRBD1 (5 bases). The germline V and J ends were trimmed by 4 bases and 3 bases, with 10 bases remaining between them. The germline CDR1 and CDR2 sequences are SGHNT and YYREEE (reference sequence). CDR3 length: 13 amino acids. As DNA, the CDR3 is TGTGCCAGCAGCGTAGGGGAGGACACTGAAGCTTTCTTT. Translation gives CASSVGEDTEAFF.

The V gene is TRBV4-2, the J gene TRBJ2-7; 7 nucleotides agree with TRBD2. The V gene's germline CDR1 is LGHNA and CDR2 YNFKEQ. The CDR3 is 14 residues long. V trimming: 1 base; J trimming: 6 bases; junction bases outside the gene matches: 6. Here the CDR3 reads CASSQGPREGEQYF. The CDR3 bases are TGTGCCAGCAGCCAAGGCCCCAGGGAGGGCGAGCAGTACTTC.

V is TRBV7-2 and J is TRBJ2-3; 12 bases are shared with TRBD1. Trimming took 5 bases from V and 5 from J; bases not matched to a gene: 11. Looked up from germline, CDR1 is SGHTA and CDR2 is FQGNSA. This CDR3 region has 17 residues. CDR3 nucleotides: TGTGCCAGCAGCCGATCCGGGACAGGGGGCGATGGAGATACGCAGTATTTT. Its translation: CASSRSGTGGDGDTQYF. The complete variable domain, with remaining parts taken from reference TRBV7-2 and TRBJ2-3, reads GAGVSQSPSNKVTEKGKDVELRCDPISGHTALYWYRQSLGQGLEFLIYFQGNSAPDKSGLPSDRFSAERTGGSVSTLTIQRTQQEDSAVYLCASSRSGTGGDGDTQYFGPGTRLTVL.

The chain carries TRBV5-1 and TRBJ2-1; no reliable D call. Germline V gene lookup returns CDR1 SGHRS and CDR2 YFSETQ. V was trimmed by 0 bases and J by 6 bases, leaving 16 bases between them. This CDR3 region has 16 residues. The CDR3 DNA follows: TGCGCCAGCAGCTTGGCTCCGCTGCCGACCTCCAATGAGCAGTTCTTC. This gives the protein CASSLAPLPTSNEQFF.

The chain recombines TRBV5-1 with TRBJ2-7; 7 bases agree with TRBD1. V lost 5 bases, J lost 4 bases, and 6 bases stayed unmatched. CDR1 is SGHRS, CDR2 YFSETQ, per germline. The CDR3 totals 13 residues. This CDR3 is CASSYTGEYEQYF. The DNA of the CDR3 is TGCGCCAGCAGTTACACAGGGGAATACGAGCAGTACTTC.

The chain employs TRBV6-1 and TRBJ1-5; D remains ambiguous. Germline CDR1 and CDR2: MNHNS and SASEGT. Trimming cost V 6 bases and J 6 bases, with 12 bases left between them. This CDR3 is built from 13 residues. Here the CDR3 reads CASRDPARQPQHF. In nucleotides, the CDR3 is TGTGCCAGCAGGGACCCCGCGCGTCAGCCCCAGCATTTT.

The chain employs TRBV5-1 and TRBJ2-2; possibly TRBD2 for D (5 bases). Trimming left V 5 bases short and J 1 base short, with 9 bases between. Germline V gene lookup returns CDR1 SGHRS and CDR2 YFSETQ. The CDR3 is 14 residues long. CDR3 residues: CASRTAGNTGELFF. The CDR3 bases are TGCGCCAGCAGAACTGCGGGGAACACCGGGGAGCTGTTTTTT.

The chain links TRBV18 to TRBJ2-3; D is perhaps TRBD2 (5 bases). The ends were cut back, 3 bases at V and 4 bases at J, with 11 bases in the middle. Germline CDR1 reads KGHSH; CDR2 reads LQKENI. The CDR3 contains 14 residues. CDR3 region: CASSPTDYPDTQYF. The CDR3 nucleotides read TGTGCCAGCTCACCCACAGACTACCCAGATACGCAGTATTTT.

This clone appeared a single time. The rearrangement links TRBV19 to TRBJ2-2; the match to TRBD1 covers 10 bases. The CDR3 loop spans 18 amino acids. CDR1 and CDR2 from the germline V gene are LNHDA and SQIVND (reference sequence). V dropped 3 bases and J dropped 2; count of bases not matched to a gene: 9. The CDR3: CASSIGWDRGSNTGELFF. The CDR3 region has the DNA TGTGCCAGTAGTATCGGGTGGGACAGGGGCTCAAACACCGGGGAGCTGTTTTTT. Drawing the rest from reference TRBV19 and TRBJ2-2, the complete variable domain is DGGITQSPKYLFRKEGQNVTLSCEQNLNHDAMYWYRQDPGQGLRLIYYSQIVNDFQKGDIAEGYSVSREKKESFPLTVTSAQKNPTAFYLCASSIGWDRGSNTGELFFGEGSRLTVL.

Written as DNA, the CDR3 is TGTGCCAGCAGCGCCGGAAGGGCCACTGAAGCTTTCTTT. Amino acid sequence: CASSAGRATEAFF. V gene TRBV7-9 combines with J gene TRBJ1-1, with D uncertain. The CDR3 runs to 13 residues. Trimming shortened V by 5 bases and J by 4 bases, and 11 bases separated the two germline ends. Germline V gene sequence: CDR1 SEHNR, CDR2 FQNEAQ (reference sequence). The variable domain in full, completed from reference TRBV7-9 and TRBJ1-1, reads DTGVSQNPRHKITKRGQNVTFRCDPISEHNRLYWYRQTLGQGPEFLTYFQNEAQLEKSRLLSDRFSAERPKGSFSTLEIQRTEQGDSAMYLCASSAGRATEAFFGQGTRLTVV.

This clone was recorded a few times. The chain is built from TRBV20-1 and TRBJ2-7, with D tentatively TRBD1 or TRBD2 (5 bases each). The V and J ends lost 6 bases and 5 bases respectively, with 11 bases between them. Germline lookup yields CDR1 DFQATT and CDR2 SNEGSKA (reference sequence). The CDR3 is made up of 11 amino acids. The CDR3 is CSARDDHEQYF. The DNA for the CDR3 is TGCAGTGCCCGGGACGACCACGAGCAGTACTTC.

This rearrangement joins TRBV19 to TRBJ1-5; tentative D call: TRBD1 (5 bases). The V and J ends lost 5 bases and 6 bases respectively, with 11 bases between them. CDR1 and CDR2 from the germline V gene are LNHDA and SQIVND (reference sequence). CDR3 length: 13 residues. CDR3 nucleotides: TGTGCCAGTAGTGCTAGACAGACTCAGCCCCAGCATTTT. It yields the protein CASSARQTQPQHF.

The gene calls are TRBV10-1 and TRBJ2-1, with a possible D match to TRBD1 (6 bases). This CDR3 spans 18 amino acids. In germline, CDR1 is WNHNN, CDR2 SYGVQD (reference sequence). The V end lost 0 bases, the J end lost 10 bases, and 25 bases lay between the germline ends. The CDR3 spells CASSESKSARGPPGEQFF. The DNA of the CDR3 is TGCGCCAGCAGTGAGTCGAAGTCGGCCAGGGGCCCACCTGGGGAGCAGTTCTTC.

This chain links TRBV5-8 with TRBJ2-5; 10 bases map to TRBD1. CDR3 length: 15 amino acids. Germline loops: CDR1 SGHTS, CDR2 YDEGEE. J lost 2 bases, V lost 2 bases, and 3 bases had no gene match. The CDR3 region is CASSFRTGGQETQYF. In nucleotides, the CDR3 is TGTGCCAGCAGCTTTAGGACAGGGGGGCAAGAGACCCAGTACTTC.

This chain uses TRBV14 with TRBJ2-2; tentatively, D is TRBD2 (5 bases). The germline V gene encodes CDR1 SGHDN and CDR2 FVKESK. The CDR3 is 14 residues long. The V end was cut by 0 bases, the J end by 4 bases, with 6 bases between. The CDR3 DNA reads TGTGCCAGCAGCCAAGAGGACTTCACCGGGGAGCTGTTTTTT. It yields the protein CASSQEDFTGELFF.

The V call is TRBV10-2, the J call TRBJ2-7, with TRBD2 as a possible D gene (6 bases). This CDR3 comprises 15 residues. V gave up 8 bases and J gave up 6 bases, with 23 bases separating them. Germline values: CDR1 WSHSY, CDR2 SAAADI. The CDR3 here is CASSFLSTSWGEQYF. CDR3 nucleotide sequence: TGCGCCAGCTCCTTTCTTTCGACTAGTTGGGGCGAGCAGTACTTC.

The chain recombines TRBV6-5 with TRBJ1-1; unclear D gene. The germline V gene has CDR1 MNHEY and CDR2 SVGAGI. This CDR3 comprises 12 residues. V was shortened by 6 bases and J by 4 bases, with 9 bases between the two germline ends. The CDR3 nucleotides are TGTGCCAGCAGCGACAAGTTCACTGAAGCTTTCTTT. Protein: CASSDKFTEAFF.

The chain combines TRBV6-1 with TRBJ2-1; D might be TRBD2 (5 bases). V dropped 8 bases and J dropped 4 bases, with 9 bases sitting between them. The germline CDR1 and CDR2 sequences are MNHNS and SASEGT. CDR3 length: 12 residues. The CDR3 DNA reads TGTGCCAGCGGAGGCGGTTACAATGAGCAGTTCTTC. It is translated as CASGGGYNEQFF.

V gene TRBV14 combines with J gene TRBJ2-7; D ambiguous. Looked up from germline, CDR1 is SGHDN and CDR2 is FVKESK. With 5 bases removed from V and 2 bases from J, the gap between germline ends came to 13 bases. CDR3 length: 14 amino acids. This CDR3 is CASSSRAITYEQYF. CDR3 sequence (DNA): TGTGCCAGCAGCTCAAGGGCCATTACCTACGAGCAGTACTTC. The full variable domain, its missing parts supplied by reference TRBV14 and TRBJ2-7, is EAGVTQFPSHSVIEKGQTVTLRCDPISGHDNLYWYRRVMGKEIKFLLHFVKESKQDESGMPNNRFLAERTGGTYSTLKVQPAELEDSGVYFCASSSRAITYEQYFGPGTRLTVT.

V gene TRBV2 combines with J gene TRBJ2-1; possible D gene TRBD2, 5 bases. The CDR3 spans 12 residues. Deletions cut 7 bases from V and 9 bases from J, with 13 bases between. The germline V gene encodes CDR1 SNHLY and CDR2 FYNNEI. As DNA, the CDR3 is TGTGCCAGCAAGGCGCGGGTGGCTGAGCAGTTCTTC. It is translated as CASKARVAEQFF. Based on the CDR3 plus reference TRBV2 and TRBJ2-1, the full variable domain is EPEVTQTPSHQVTQMGQEVILRCVPISNHLYFYWYRQILGQKVEFLVSFYNNEISEKSEIFDDQFSVERPDGSNFTLKIRSTKLEDSAMYFCASKARVAEQFFGPGTRLTVL.

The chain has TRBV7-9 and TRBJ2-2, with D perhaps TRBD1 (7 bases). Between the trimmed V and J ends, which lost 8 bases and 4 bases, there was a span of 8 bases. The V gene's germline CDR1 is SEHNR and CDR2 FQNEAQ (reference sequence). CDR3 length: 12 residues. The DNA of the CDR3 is TGTGCCAGCCAGGGGGGCACCGGGGAGCTGTTTTTT. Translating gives CASQGGTGELFF.

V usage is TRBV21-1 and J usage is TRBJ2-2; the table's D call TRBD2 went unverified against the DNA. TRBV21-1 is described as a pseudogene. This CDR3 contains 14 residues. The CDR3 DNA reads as TGTGCCAGCAGCTTTGGACTAGAAGGCGGGGAGCTGTTTTTT. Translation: CASSFGLEGGELFF.

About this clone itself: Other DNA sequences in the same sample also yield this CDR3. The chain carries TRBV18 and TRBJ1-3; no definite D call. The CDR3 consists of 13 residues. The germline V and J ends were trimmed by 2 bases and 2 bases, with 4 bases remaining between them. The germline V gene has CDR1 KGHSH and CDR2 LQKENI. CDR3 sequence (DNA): TGTGCCAGCTCACCAACGCCTGGAAACACCATATATTTT. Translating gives CASSPTPGNTIYF.

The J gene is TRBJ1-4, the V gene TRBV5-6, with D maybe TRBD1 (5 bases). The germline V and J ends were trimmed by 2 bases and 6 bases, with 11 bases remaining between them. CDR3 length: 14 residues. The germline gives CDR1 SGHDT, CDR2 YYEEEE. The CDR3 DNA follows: TGTGCCAGCAGCTTCCAGGGTATCGATGAAAAACTGTTTTTT. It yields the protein CASSFQGIDEKLFF.

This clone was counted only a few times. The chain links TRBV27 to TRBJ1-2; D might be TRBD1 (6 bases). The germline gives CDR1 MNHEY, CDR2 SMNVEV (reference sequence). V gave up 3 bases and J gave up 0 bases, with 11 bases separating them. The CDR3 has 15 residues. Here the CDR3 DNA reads TGTGCCAGCAGTTTGCGGCGGACAGCTAACTATGGCTACACCTTC. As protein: CASSLRRTANYGYTF.

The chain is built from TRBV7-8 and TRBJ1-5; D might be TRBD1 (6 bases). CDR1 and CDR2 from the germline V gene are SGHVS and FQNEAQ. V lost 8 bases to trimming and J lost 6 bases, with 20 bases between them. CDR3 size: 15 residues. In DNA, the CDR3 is TGTGCCAGCGGGGAGAGACAGGCGGCTGGTCAGCCCCAGCATTTT. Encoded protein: CASGERQAAGQPQHF.

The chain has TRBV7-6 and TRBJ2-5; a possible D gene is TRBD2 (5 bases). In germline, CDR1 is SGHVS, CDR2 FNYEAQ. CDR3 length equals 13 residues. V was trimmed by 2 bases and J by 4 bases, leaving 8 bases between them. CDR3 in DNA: TGTGCCAGCAGCTTAAGTGGGAGAGAGACCCAGTACTTC. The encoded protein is CASSLSGRETQYF. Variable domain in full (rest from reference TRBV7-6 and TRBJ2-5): GAGVSQSPRYKVTKRGQDVALRCDPISGHVSLYWYRQALGQGPEFLTYFNYEAQQDKSGLPNDRFSAERPEGSISTLTIQRTEQRDSAMYRCASSLSGRETQYFGPGTRLLVL.

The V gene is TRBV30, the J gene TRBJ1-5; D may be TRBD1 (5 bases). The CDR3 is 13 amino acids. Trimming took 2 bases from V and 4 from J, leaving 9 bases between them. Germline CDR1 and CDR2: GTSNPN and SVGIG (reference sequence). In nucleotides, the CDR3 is TGTGCCTGGAGTAAGGGGCTAAATCAGCCCCAGCATTTT. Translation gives CAWSKGLNQPQHF.

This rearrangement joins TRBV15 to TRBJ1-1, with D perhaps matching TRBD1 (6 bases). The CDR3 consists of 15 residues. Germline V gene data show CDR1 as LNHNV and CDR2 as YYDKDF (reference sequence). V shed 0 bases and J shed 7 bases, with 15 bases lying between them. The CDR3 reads CATSRDMGGGGEAFF. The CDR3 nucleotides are TGTGCCACCAGCAGAGATATGGGGGGCGGGGGTGAAGCTTTCTTT.